The clone carrying this T cell receptor beta chain has a single count. Antigen specificity is unknown. The data stem from a study of CD8+ T cells in alopecia areata. The ends lost 3 bases at V and 9 bases at J; junction bases unmatched: 8. The germline V gene has CDR1 LGHNA and CDR2 YSLEER. This CDR3 is built from 15 residues. It was for about 5 patients that CD4+ cells were sorted into CD25+CD127- cells. Peripheral blood and lesional scalp punch biopsies were taken from alopecia areata patients. Study conclusions and caveats: Clonality exceeded that of normal scalp in lesional scalp, most notably in alopecia totalis/universalis. Against the mouse data, patients shared TCRs less clearly, possibly for HLA reasons.

RNA was isolated and reverse transcribed to cDNA, the sequencing template. Repertoires were generated with immunoSEQ multiplex PCR, while TCRdb's copy carries only in-frame clones and drops some. Of approximately 40,000 clones in the sample, under 65% are singletons; the top ten hold less than 2%. This sequence was found in a human donor with alopecia areata. The chain joins TRBV4-3 to TRBJ1-6, with TRBD1 matching 7 bases. The material sequenced was CD4+ Tregs sorted from blood. The CDR3 DNA reads as TGCGCCAGCAGCCACTTCGACAGGGTGGGTTCACCCCTCCACTTT. Translating it yields CASSHFDRVGSPLHF.